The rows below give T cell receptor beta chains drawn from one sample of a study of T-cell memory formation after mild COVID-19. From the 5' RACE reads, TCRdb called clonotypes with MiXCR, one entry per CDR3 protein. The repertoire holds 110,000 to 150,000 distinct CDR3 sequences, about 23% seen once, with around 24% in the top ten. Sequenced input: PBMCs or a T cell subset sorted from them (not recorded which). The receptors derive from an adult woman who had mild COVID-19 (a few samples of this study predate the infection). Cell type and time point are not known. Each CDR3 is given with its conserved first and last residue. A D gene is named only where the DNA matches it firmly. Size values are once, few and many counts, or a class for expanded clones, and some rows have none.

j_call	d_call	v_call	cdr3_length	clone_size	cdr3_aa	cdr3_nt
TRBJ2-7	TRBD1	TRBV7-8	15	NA	CASSSGQGGSYEQYF	TGTGCCAGCAGCTCCGGACAGGGAGGCTCCTACGAGCAGTACTTC
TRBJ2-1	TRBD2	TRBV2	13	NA	CASNLAGVNEQFF	TGTGCCAGCAATCTAGCGGGAGTCAATGAGCAGTTCTTC
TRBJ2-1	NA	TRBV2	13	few	CASRGDVGNEQFF	TGTGCCAGCAGGGGGGATGTAGGCAACGAGCAGTTCTTC
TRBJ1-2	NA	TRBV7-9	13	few	CASSSDRLYGYTF	TGTGCCAGCAGCTCAGACAGACTATATGGCTACACCTTC
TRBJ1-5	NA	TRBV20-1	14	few	CSAEQRSSNQPQHF	TGCAGTGCTGAACAAAGAAGCAGCAATCAGCCCCAGCATTTT
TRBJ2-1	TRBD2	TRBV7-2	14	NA	CASSRLAGVNEQFF	TGTGCCAGCAGCCGACTAGCGGGAGTCAATGAGCAGTTCTTC
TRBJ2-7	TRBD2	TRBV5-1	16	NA	CASSLGLGGVSYEQYF	TGCGCCAGCAGCTTGGGGTTGGGAGGGGTATCCTACGAGCAGTACTTC
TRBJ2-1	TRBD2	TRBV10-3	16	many	CAISVFSGEPYNEQFF	TGTGCCATCAGTGTGTTTAGCGGGGAACCCTACAATGAGCAGTTCTTC
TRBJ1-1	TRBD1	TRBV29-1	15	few	CSAVSPGGAYTEAFF	TGCAGCGCCGTCTCGCCAGGGGGTGCGTACACTGAAGCTTTCTTT
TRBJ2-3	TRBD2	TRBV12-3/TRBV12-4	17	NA	CASSPAGEARLGDTQYF	TGTGCCAGCAGTCCGGCGGGGGAGGCCAGGTTGGGGGATACGCAGTATTTT
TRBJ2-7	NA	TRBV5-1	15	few	CASSAASVFSYEQYF	TGCGCCAGCAGCGCCGCCAGCGTCTTCTCCTACGAGCAGTACTTC
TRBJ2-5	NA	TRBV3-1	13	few	CASSQEWLETQYF	TGTGCCAGCAGCCAAGAGTGGTTGGAGACCCAGTACTTC
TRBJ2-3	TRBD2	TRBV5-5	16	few	CASSPLVAGGRDTQYF	TGTGCCAGCAGCCCGTTGGTGGCGGGGGGTAGAGATACGCAGTATTTT
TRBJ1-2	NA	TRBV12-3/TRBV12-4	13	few	CASSQNPPGGYTF	TGTGCCAGCAGCCAAAACCCCCCCGGTGGCTACACCTTC
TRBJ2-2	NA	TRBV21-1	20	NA	CASSKGEAGLAVANTGELFF	TGTGCCAGCAGCAAAGGGGAGGCGGGACTAGCGGTAGCGAACACCGGGGAGCTGTTTTTT
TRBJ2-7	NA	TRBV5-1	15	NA	CASSLDFQGNYEQYF	TGCGCCAGCAGCTTGGACTTCCAGGGTAACTACGAGCAGTACTTC
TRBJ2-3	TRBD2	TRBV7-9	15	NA	CASSGTSGVSDTQYF	TGTGCCAGCAGTGGGACTAGCGGGGTGAGCGATACGCAGTATTTT
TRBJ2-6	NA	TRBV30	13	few	CALSNSGANVLTF	TGTGCCTTATCAAACTCTGGGGCCAACGTCCTGACTTTC
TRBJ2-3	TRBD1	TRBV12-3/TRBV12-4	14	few	CASSPDRATDTQYF	TGTGCCAGCAGTCCGGACAGGGCAACAGATACGCAGTATTTT
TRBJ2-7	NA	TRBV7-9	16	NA	CASSLGEASRRSEQYF	TGTGCCAGCAGCTTAGGGGAAGCTTCCAGGCGGTCCGAGCAGTACTTC
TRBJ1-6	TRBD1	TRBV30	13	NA	CAWKGQGISPLHF	TGTGCCTGGAAAGGACAGGGGATCTCACCCCTCCACTTT
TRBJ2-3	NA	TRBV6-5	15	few	CASSYGRSAADTQYF	TGTGCCAGCAGTTACGGGAGGTCGGCCGCAGATACGCAGTATTTT
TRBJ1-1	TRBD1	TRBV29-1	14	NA	CSAAGGGLNTEAFF	TGCAGCGCCGCGGGAGGGGGCTTGAACACTGAAGCTTTCTTT
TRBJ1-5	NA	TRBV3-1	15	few	CASSQDGLGHQPQHF	TGTGCCAGCAGCCAAGATGGGCTCGGGCATCAGCCCCAGCATTTT
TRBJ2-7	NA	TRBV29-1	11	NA	CSVEDRGDSFF	TGCAGCGTTGAAGATCGCGGTGACAGTTTCTTC
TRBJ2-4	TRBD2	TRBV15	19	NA	CATSRDLGLAGVTGNIQYF	TGTGCCACCAGCAGAGATCTGGGACTAGCGGGGGTAACCGGAAACATTCAGTACTTC
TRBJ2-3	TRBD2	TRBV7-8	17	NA	CASSLTSGGFLTDTQYF	TGTGCCAGCAGCTTGACTAGCGGGGGTTTCCTCACAGATACGCAGTATTTT
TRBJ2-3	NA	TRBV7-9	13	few	CASSLVTVDTQYF	TGTGCCAGCAGCTTAGTAACAGTAGATACGCAGTATTTT
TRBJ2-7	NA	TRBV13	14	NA	CASSLPSSSYEQYF	TGTGCCAGCAGCTTACCCTCCAGCTCCTACGAGCAGTACTTC
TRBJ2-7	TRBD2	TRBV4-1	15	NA	CASSPPGAGGYEQYF	TGCGCCAGCAGCCCTCCTGGGGCGGGAGGTTACGAGCAGTACTTC
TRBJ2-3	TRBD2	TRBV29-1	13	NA	CSLSGESTDTQYF	TGCAGCCTGAGCGGGGAATCCACAGATACGCAGTATTTT
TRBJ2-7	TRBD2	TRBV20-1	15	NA	CSARGLAGAFDEQYF	TGCAGTGCTAGGGGACTAGCGGGAGCATTCGACGAGCAGTACTTC
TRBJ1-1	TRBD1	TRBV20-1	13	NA	CSGREPDRAGAFF	TGCAGTGGCCGCGAACCCGACAGGGCTGGAGCTTTCTTT
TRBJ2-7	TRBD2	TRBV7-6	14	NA	CASTFVRGSDEQYF	TGTGCCAGCACCTTCGTGCGGGGGAGCGACGAGCAGTACTTC
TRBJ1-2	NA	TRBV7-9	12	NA	CASSFGDDGYTF	TGTGCCAGCAGCTTCGGGGACGACGGCTACACCTTC
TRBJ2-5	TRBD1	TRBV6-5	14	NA	CASSYSDRRETQYF	TGTGCCAGCAGTTACTCGGACAGGCGAGAGACCCAGTACTTC
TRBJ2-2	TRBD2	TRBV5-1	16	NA	CASSFLAGDNTGELFF	TGCGCCAGCAGCTTTTTAGCGGGAGATAACACCGGGGAGCTGTTTTTT
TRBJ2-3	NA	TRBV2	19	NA	CASSENWRGTESHTDTQYF	TGTGCCAGCAGTGAAAATTGGCGCGGGACAGAATCTCACACAGATACGCAGTATTTT
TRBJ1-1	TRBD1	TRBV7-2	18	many	CASSLVTTGGRVNTEAFF	TGTGCCAGCAGCTTAGTAACCACAGGGGGCAGGGTGAACACTGAAGCTTTCTTT
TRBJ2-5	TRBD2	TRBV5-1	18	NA	CASNSGLEIVPQKETQYF	TGCGCCAGCAATTCAGGACTAGAGATTGTTCCGCAAAAGGAGACCCAGTACTTC
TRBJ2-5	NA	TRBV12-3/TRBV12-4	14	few	CASRTDASQETQYF	TGTGCCAGCAGGACCGACGCGTCCCAAGAGACCCAGTACTTC
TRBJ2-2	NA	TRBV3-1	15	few	CASSQVVGDTGELFF	TGTGCCAGCAGCCAAGTGGTGGGGGACACCGGGGAGCTGTTTTTT
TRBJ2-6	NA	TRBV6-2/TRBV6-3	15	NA	CASHGGSFGANVLTF	TGTGCCAGCCATGGAGGGAGCTTTGGGGCCAACGTCCTGACTTTC
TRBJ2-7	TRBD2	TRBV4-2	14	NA	CASSHHGLAYEQYF	TGTGCCAGCAGCCACCACGGACTAGCCTACGAGCAGTACTTC
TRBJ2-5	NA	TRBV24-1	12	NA	CATSDPGETQYF	TGTGCCACCAGTGATCCGGGAGAGACCCAGTACTTC
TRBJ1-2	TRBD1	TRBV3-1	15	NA	CASSQPGQGPYGYTF	TGTGCCAGCAGCCAACCGGGACAGGGTCCCTATGGCTACACCTTC
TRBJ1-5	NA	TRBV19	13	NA	CASSTTDGQPQHF	TGTGCCAGTAGTACCACGGACGGTCAGCCCCAGCATTTT
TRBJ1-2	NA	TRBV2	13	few	CASTLKEIYGYTF	TGTGCCAGCACCCTGAAGGAGATCTATGGCTACACCTTC
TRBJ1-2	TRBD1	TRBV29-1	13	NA	CSVEGGTVYGYTF	TGCAGCGTTGAAGGGGGGACAGTCTATGGCTACACCTTC
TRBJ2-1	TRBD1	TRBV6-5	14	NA	CATADRGDYNEQFF	TGTGCCACTGCGGACAGGGGCGACTACAATGAGCAGTTCTTC
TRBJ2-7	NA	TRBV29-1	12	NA	CSVKAASYEQYF	TGCAGCGTTAAGGCCGCCTCCTACGAGCAGTACTTC
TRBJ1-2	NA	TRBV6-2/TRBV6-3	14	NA	CASSYGGGKYGYTF	TGTGCCAGCAGTTACGGTGGAGGGAAGTATGGCTACACCTTC
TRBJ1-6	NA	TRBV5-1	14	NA	CASSFGQGDSPLHF	TGCGCCAGCAGCTTCGGGCAGGGAGATTCACCCCTCCACTTT
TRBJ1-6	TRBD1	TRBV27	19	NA	CASSGARDSLSWVGSPLHF	TGTGCCAGCAGTGGCGCCAGGGACAGTCTGTCTTGGGTGGGTTCACCCCTCCACTTT